The T cell receptor beta chain under discussion was sequenced for a study of shared clonotypes between healthy human individuals. The study, taken as a whole, reports: Having only a few donors restricted how much genetic and exposure-history diversity was captured. Collection of samples was limited to blood; tissue repertoires likely differ.

Turning to this clone: Its antigen is not known.

Replicate PCRs for unsorted PBMC used around 280 ng DNA (approximately 30,000 T cell genomes). Profiling relied on immunoSEQ multiplex PCR, and the TCRdb table lists in-frame clones only, not all of them. The sample contains about half a million clones, almost 80% of which appear only once. This CDR3 spans 19 amino acids. V was pared by 0 bases and J by 0 bases, with 20 bases between. CDR1 and CDR2 from the germline V gene are SGDLS and YYNGEE. Genomic DNA came from 85 million to 95 million PBMCs in unsorted samples. Sequencing was done on a sample of PBMCs. The receptor was isolated from a woman in her forties in good health. Some clones in this sample may be carry-over from other donors' samples. J is TRBJ2-3 and V is TRBV9, with D possibly TRBD1 on 6 matching bases. The CDR3: CASSVGGWGLAHSTDTQYF. In nucleotides, the CDR3 is TGTGCCAGCAGCGTAGGGGGTTGGGGGCTAGCTCACAGCACAGATACGCAGTATTTT.